The 21 T cell receptor beta chains reported below all come from one sample, sequenced in a study of human T cells and chemical hapten exposure. TCRdb processed the RACE reads anew with MiXCR; each CDR3 protein has one entry. Here the sample spans approximately 120,000 distinct CDR3 sequences, roughly a tenth being singletons. The time point here: patch test 2, 6 weeks after DPC sensitization. Treatment in this sample: therapeutic diphenylcyclopropenone sensitization with weekly scalp DPC. The source material was whole blood, sampled in connection with sensitization to the hapten diphenylcyclopropenone (DPC). The receptors come from a woman in her thirties or forties with alopecia areata. Some clones in this sample may be carry-over from other donors' samples.

This clonotype was recorded many times. This chain uses TRBV30 with TRBJ1-2, with a weak D call TRBD1 (6 bases). Trimming took 2 bases from V and 3 from J, leaving 10 bases between them. Germline V gives CDR1 GTSNPN, CDR2 SVGIG (reference sequence). This CDR3 spans 13 amino acids. CDR3 nucleotide sequence: TGTGCCTGGAGTCCAGGACAGTACTATGGCTACACCTTC. The encoded protein is CAWSPGQYYGYTF.

This clonotype turned up a few times. The chain uses TRBV5-1 and TRBJ2-3; possible D gene TRBD1, 6 bases. Trimming pared 0 bases from V and 2 bases from J, leaving 13 bases between. CDR1 is SGHRS, CDR2 YFSETQ, per germline. This CDR3 contains 16 residues. CDR3 sequence (DNA): TGCGCCAGCAGCTTGGTCGGGACAAGGTACACAGATACGCAGTATTTT. The encoded protein is CASSLVGTRYTDTQYF.

In its sample, this clonotype was seen a few times. The chain's CDR3 is CASSQEVSGGETGELFF. The DNA for the CDR3 is TGCGCCAGCAGCCAAGAGGTTAGCGGGGGAGAAACCGGGGAGCTGTTTTTT. The chain joins TRBV4-3 to TRBJ2-2; 9 bases agree with TRBD2. The CDR3 is 17 amino acids. J gave up 5 bases and V 0 bases, and 7 bases lay outside the gene matches. Germline lookup yields CDR1 LGHNA and CDR2 YSLEER.

In its sample, this clonotype was seen a few times. This chain joins TRBV7-6 and TRBJ2-7; maybe TRBD1 (5 bases). The germline V gene encodes CDR1 SGHVS and CDR2 FNYEAQ. The V gene lost 3 bases and the J gene lost 0 bases, with 12 bases spanning the gap. This CDR3 contains 15 residues. The CDR3 loop is CASSLQGSPSYEQYF. Here the CDR3 DNA reads TGTGCCAGCAGCTTGCAGGGTTCCCCCTCCTACGAGCAGTACTTC. Based on the CDR3 plus reference TRBV7-6 and TRBJ2-7, the full variable domain is GAGVSQSPRYKVTKRGQDVALRCDPISGHVSLYWYRQALGQGPEFLTYFNYEAQQDKSGLPNDRFSAERPEGSISTLTIQRTEQRDSAMYRCASSLQGSPSYEQYFGPGTRLTVT.

This clonotype was observed at least ten times. CDR3 sequence: CASSSDLGSNQPQHF. CDR3 DNA: TGTGCCAGCTCATCCGATCTGGGGAGCAATCAGCCCCAGCATTTT. V gene TRBV18 combines with J gene TRBJ1-5, with no clear D. The CDR3 consists of 15 residues. CDR1 and CDR2 (germline): KGHSH, LQKENI. The V gene lost 5 bases and the J gene lost 1 base, with 12 bases spanning the gap.

Note on this clonotype: A much larger clonotype is one base distant, so this may be a read error. This chain connects TRBV30 to TRBJ1-3; D unresolved. This CDR3 is built from 13 residues. CDR1 is GTSNPN and CDR2 is SVGIG in the germline V gene (reference sequence). The CDR3 bases are TGTGCCAGGAGTGTCGTCTCTGGAAACACCATATATTTT. It specifies CARSVVSGNTIYF.

This clonotype has a count of ten or more. The V gene is TRBV6-8, the J gene TRBJ2-7; tentative D call: TRBD1 (6 bases). CDR1 and CDR2 from the germline V gene are MNHGY and SAAAGT. This CDR3 is built from 20 residues. Trimming removed 3 bases at V and 2 bases at J, with 29 bases between. CDR3 coding DNA: TGTGCCAGCAGTTATCTCTTCCGGGAAAAGGACAGCTTGGACCCCTACGAGCAGTACTTC. It yields the protein CASSYLFREKDSLDPYEQYF.

This clonotype was counted many times. V gene TRBV29-1 combines with J gene TRBJ2-7; tentatively, D is TRBD1 (6 bases). The CDR3 consists of 14 residues. Germline V CDR1 and CDR2: SQVTM, ANQGSEA. The V end was cut by 6 bases, the J end by 1 base, with 16 bases between. The chain's CDR3 is CSVGIWTASYEQYF. The CDR3 DNA follows: TGCAGCGTGGGGATTTGGACAGCTTCCTACGAGCAGTACTTC.

This clonotype turned up a few times. The V and J genes are TRBV24-1 and TRBJ1-5; weak D call: TRBD1 (6 bases). V lost 4 bases, J lost 0 bases, and 9 bases lay in between. CDR1 is KGHDR, CDR2 SFDVKD, per germline. This CDR3 spans 15 amino acids. The chain's CDR3 is CATSENRDSNQPQHF. CDR3 sequence (DNA): TGTGCCACCAGTGAAAACAGGGATAGCAATCAGCCCCAGCATTTT.

The chain links TRBV11-2 to TRBJ2-1; D may be TRBD2 (6 bases). The CDR3 has 16 amino acids. Germline V lookup: CDR1 SGHAT, CDR2 FQNNGV. V lost 5 bases, J lost 5 bases, and 19 bases lay in between. Here the CDR3 reads CASSAFAAGPHNEQFF. The CDR3 DNA sequence: TGTGCCAGCAGCGCCTTCGCCGCGGGGCCGCACAATGAGCAGTTCTTC.

This clonotype was picked up a small number of times. This rearrangement joins TRBV6-6 to TRBJ2-7, with unresolved D. The V gene's germline CDR1 is MNHNY and CDR2 SVGAGI (reference sequence). The CDR3 runs 13 residues. V gave up 7 bases and J gave up 6 bases, with 16 bases separating them. The DNA of the CDR3 is TGTGCCAGCACCTCCCCGTCCCGTACCGAGCAGTACTTC. Translated: CASTSPSRTEQYF.

This clonotype was counted many times. The rearrangement links TRBV21-1 to TRBJ1-6; TRBD1, as called in the table, went unchecked against the DNA. TRBV21-1 is given as a pseudogene. CDR3 size: 14 residues. The CDR3 DNA is TGTGCCAGCAGACCGGGTTCGGGTAATTCACCCCTCCACTTT. Translating it yields CASRPGSGNSPLHF.

This clonotype was counted ten times or more. CDR3 region: CASSFEGRYEQYF. DNA of the CDR3: TGTGCCAGCAGTTTCGAGGGGCGCTACGAGCAGTACTTC. The chain recombines TRBV12-3 or TRBV12-4 with TRBJ2-7; D possibly matches TRBD1 or TRBD2 (5 bases each). The CDR3 totals 13 residues. Trimming stripped 3 bases from V and 3 bases from J, with 9 bases between.

This sequence joins TRBV6-2 or TRBV6-3 and TRBJ2-3, with a possible D match to TRBD2 (6 bases). The CDR3 is 16 residues long. Germline CDR1 is MNHEY and CDR2 is SVGEGT. The V end was cut by 2 bases, the J end by 4 bases, with 16 bases between. The CDR3 nucleotides read TGTGCCAGCAGTTACGACGCGGGGAGAACTCCAGATACGCAGTATTTT. Amino acid sequence: CASSYDAGRTPDTQYF.

This clonotype came up many times. V and J are TRBV28 and TRBJ2-3; TRBD1 might be the D (5 bases). The V and J ends lost 2 bases and 4 bases respectively, with 13 bases between them. This CDR3 region has 15 residues. Germline CDR1 is MDHEN and CDR2 is SYDVKM. The CDR3 protein is CASSLRGEVADTQYF. Written as DNA, the CDR3 is TGTGCCAGCAGTTTAAGGGGCGAGGTAGCAGATACGCAGTATTTT.

This clonotype has more than one count but fewer than ten. V gene TRBV20-1 combines with J gene TRBJ2-5; D is unresolved. The CDR3 loop spans 13 amino acids. Germline-derived CDR1 and CDR2 are DFQATT and SNEGSKA (reference sequence). The V and J ends lost 3 bases and 5 bases respectively, with 13 bases between them. The CDR3 protein is CSARASGTETQYF. CDR3 nucleotides: TGCAGTGCTAGGGCCTCGGGCACGGAGACCCAGTACTTC.

This clonotype appeared a few times. CDR3 in amino acids: CASSPAGGTYNEQFF. For the CDR3, the DNA is TGTGCCAGCAGCCCCGCAGGGGGAACCTACAATGAGCAGTTCTTC. The chain uses TRBV11-2 and TRBJ2-1, with TRBD1 identical over 7 bases. The V gene's germline CDR1 is SGHAT and CDR2 FQNNGV. The CDR3 is made up of 15 amino acids. V lost 5 bases, J lost 2 bases, and 6 bases stayed unmatched.

This clonotype was recorded many times. The rearrangement joins TRBV4-3 to TRBJ1-5; D is unclear. V gave up 3 bases and J gave up 0 bases, with 12 bases separating them. The CDR3 covers 16 residues. Per germline, CDR1 LGHNA and CDR2 YSLEER. CDR3 DNA sequence: TGCGCCAGCAGCCAGGACCGGGATTATAGCAATCAGCCCCAGCATTTT. It is translated as CASSQDRDYSNQPQHF.

The sample holds a few counts of this clonotype. V usage is TRBV5-4 and J usage is TRBJ2-3; 7 bases are shared with TRBD2. V lost 2 bases to trimming and J lost 0 bases; unmatched junction nucleotides: 3. The CDR3 contains 15 residues. CDR1 is SGHNT, CDR2 YYREEE, per germline (reference sequence). DNA for the CDR3: TGTGCCAGCAGCTTAGCGGGGCCTAGCACAGATACGCAGTATTTT. It translates to CASSLAGPSTDTQYF. Variable domain in full (rest from reference TRBV5-4 and TRBJ2-3): ETGVTQSPTHLIKTRGQQVTLRCSSQSGHNTVSWYQQALGQGPQFIFQYYREEENGRGNFPPRFSGLQFPNYSSELNVNALELDDSALYLCASSLAGPSTDTQYFGPGTRLTVL.

The sample holds many counts of this clonotype. V usage is TRBV10-3 and J usage is TRBJ1-5, with unresolved D. CDR1 is ENHRY and CDR2 is SYGVKD in the germline V gene. V gave up 4 bases and J gave up 3 bases, with 4 bases separating them. The CDR3 runs to 12 residues. The CDR3 nucleotides read TGTGCCATCAGTGCCCTCAATCAGCCCCAGCATTTT. Its translation is CAISALNQPQHF.

A word on this clonotype: This could be a read error, since a much larger clone is one nucleotide away. The chain recombines TRBV7-2 with TRBJ2-3, with D tentatively TRBD1 (5 bases). Germline values: CDR1 SGHTA, CDR2 FQGNSA. This CDR3 spans 13 amino acids. CDR3: CASSWVQTDSQYF. In DNA, the CDR3 is TGTGCCAGCAGCTGGGTCCAGACAGATTCGCAGTATTTT.